Below are 27 T cell receptor beta chains sequenced from a single sample in a study of blood T cell repertoires in COVID-19. Assay used: immunoSEQ multiplex PCR; TCRdb lists only in-frame clones, some missing. The sample shows about 670,000 clones, 85% to 90% of them seen only once. The sequenced sample was peripheral blood. The source of these receptors is a woman between 18 and 29 years old with acute or convalescent COVID-19.

The rearrangement joins TRBV19 to TRBJ1-1; 8 bases align to TRBD1. The J segment lost 3 bases and the V segment lost 2 bases, leaving 14 bases of the junction unmatched. Germline V gene lookup returns CDR1 LNHDA and CDR2 SQIVND (reference sequence). The CDR3 totals 18 residues. The CDR3 DNA reads TGTGCCAGTAGTATACCACAGGGGGGGTTCTGGGGCGACACTGAAGCTTTCTTT. Protein sequence: CASSIPQGGFWGDTEAFF.

The chain recombines TRBV9 with TRBJ1-2; D unclear. CDR1 and CDR2 (germline): SGDLS, YYNGEE. The CDR3 extends over 12 amino acids. V lost 3 bases, J lost 5 bases, and 8 bases lay in between. In DNA form, the CDR3 reads TGTGCCAGCAGCGCCACAGATTATGGCTACACCTTC. This translates into CASSATDYGYTF.

The chain has TRBV4-3 and TRBJ1-2; D uncertain. Per the germline V gene, CDR1 is LGHNA and CDR2 is YSLEER. This CDR3 is built from 14 residues. Trimming removed 5 bases from V and 8 bases from J, with 18 bases in between. DNA for the CDR3: TGCGCCAGCAGCGTTTTACAAGTCAGTAAAGGCTACACCTTC. It yields the protein CASSVLQVSKGYTF.

This chain uses TRBV4-3 with TRBJ2-3; D unresolved. The ends were cut back, 1 base at V and 1 base at J, with 15 bases in the middle. Germline CDR1 LGHNA, CDR2 YSLEER. CDR3 size: 17 residues. The CDR3 is CASSQGEADGRTDTQYF. The CDR3 DNA sequence: TGCGCCAGCAGCCAAGGAGAGGCCGACGGTCGCACAGATACGCAGTATTTT.

The J gene is TRBJ1-5, the V gene TRBV7-9; D is ambiguous. The CDR3 runs to 16 residues. Per germline, CDR1 SEHNR and CDR2 FQNEAQ (reference sequence). V was trimmed by 4 bases and J by 7 bases, leaving 20 bases between them. CDR3 residues: CASSSSFGVEGQPQHF. DNA for the CDR3: TGTGCCAGCAGCTCCTCATTTGGGGTGGAGGGCCAGCCCCAGCATTTT.

This clone was found a few times. The chain couples TRBV15 to TRBJ2-1; 14 bases are shared with TRBD2. CDR1 is LNHNV and CDR2 is YYDKDF in the germline V gene (reference sequence). V lost 5 bases and J lost 4; bases outside the gene matches: 4. The CDR3 contains 16 residues. DNA for the CDR3: TGTGCCACCAGCCCGGGACTAGCGGGGGCTTACAATGAGCAGTTCTTC. Its translation: CATSPGLAGAYNEQFF. The whole variable domain, remainder taken from reference TRBV15 and TRBJ2-1, is DAMVIQNPRYQVTQFGKPVTLSCSQTLNHNVMYWYQQKSSQAPKLLFHYYDKDFNNEADTPDNFQSRRPNTSFCFLDIRSPGLGDTAMYLCATSPGLAGAYNEQFFGPGTRLTVL.

The chain combines TRBV5-1 with TRBJ2-1, with D tentatively TRBD1 (5 bases). CDR1 and CDR2 from the germline V gene are SGHRS and YFSETQ. This CDR3 is built from 14 residues. V dropped 2 bases and J dropped 7 bases, with 13 bases sitting between them. CDR3 in DNA: TGCGCCAGCAGCTTTGGGCAGGGTTATAATGAGCAGTTCTTC. It specifies CASSFGQGYNEQFF.

The chain is built from TRBV6-5 and TRBJ1-3, with D possibly matching TRBD1 (6 bases). This CDR3 is 12 amino acids long. Germline V gives CDR1 MNHEY, CDR2 SVGAGI. The V end lost 9 bases, the J end lost 9 bases, and 15 bases lay between the germline ends. The CDR3 spells CASHGGAGTIYF. The CDR3 bases are TGTGCCAGTCACGGGGGGGCTGGCACCATATATTTT.

The chain couples TRBV5-1 to TRBJ1-4; D is undetermined. CDR1 is SGHRS and CDR2 is YFSETQ in the germline V gene. Trimming cost V 0 bases and J 4 bases, with 10 bases left between them. There are 15 residues in the CDR3. CDR3 nucleotides: TGCGCCAGCAGCTTGGCCGTTGGACTTAATGAAAAACTGTTTTTT. It yields the protein CASSLAVGLNEKLFF.

This sequence joins TRBV9 and TRBJ1-1, with D uncertain. The germline V gene encodes CDR1 SGDLS and CDR2 YYNGEE. The CDR3 length is 15 residues. V lost 4 bases, J lost 0 bases, and 13 bases lay in between. CDR3 nucleotide sequence: TGTGCCAGCAGCCCCAACGGTTTTATGAACACTGAAGCTTTCTTT. This sequence encodes CASSPNGFMNTEAFF.

The CDR3: CASSSDRLAFF. Written as DNA, the CDR3 is TGTGCCAGCAGCTCGGACAGATTAGCTTTCTTT. The chain is built from TRBV11-2 and TRBJ1-1; tentatively, D is TRBD1 (6 bases). Germline lookup yields CDR1 SGHAT and CDR2 FQNNGV. V lost 4 bases to trimming and J lost 10 bases, with 10 bases between them. This CDR3 contains 11 residues.

This clone was seen once. No conserved phenylalanine or tryptophan is present at the end of the CDR3, so a read error is the likely explanation. The CDR3 sequence is CASSYLSGSLLNEQYL. In DNA, the CDR3 is TGTGCCAGCAGTTACCTTAGCGGGAGTCTTCTCAACGAGCAGTACCTC. V usage is TRBV6-6 and J usage is TRBJ2-7, with 9 positions matching TRBD2. The V gene's germline CDR1 is MNHNY and CDR2 SVGAGI (reference sequence). The trim removed 2 bases at V and 5 bases at J, leaving 10 bases unmatched. The CDR3 sequence is 16 residues long.

V is TRBV5-5 and J is TRBJ1-1; 8 bases are a match to TRBD1. This CDR3 contains 14 residues. CDR1 SGHKS and CDR2 YYEKEE come from the germline V gene (reference sequence). The V segment lost 4 bases and the J segment 7 bases; nucleotides outside the gene matches: 9. The CDR3 DNA reads as TGTGCCAGCAGCCCCCGGACAGGGAATGGTGAAGCTTTCTTT. Protein: CASSPRTGNGEAFF. Together with reference TRBV5-5 and TRBJ1-1, the CDR3 gives the full variable domain: DAGVTQSPTHLIKTRGQQVTLRCSPISGHKSVSWYQQVLGQGPQFIFQYYEKEERGRGNFPDRFSARQFPNYSSELNVNALLLGDSALYLCASSPRTGNGEAFFGQGTRLTVV.

The chain is built from TRBV14 and TRBJ1-1; perhaps TRBD1 as D (5 bases). Germline V gene lookup returns CDR1 SGHDN and CDR2 FVKESK. The CDR3 sequence is 13 residues long. The ends were cut back, 3 bases at V and 7 bases at J, with 12 bases in the middle. The CDR3 reads CASSHWSDSEAFF. The CDR3 region has the DNA TGTGCCAGCAGCCACTGGTCCGACAGTGAAGCTTTCTTT.

This rearrangement joins TRBV30 to TRBJ2-7, with TRBD1 identical over 7 bases. The V gene's germline CDR1 is GTSNPN and CDR2 SVGIG (reference sequence). Germline trimming cut 8 bases from V and 2 bases from J; bases unmatched to any gene: 9. This CDR3 has 13 amino acids. In nucleotides, the CDR3 is TGTGCCGGAGAAGGGGGCCTCACCTACGAGCAGTACTTC. Residues: CAGEGGLTYEQYF.

The genes are TRBV6-2 or TRBV6-3 and TRBJ1-1; 7 nucleotides agree with TRBD1. The length of the CDR3 is 15 residues. Trimming cost V 5 bases and J 1 base; bases outside gene matches: 7. Germline V gives CDR1 MNHEY, CDR2 SVGEGT. Written as DNA, the CDR3 is TGTGCCAGCAGTACCACCCGGGACAGGAACACTGAAGCTTTCTTT. The encoded protein is CASSTTRDRNTEAFF.

The chain uses TRBV4-1 and TRBJ1-5; D might be TRBD1 (5 bases). Trimming removed 2 bases from V and 5 bases from J, with 10 bases in between. The CDR3 loop spans 14 amino acids. Germline loops: CDR1 MGHRA, CDR2 YSYEKL. The CDR3 region is CASSQKGTDQPQHF. As DNA, the CDR3 is TGCGCCAGCAGCCAAAAGGGGACTGATCAGCCCCAGCATTTT.

The chain uses TRBV9 and TRBJ1-3, with D perhaps TRBD1 (5 bases). The CDR3 covers 17 residues. Germline CDR1 is SGDLS and CDR2 is YYNGEE. The germline V and J ends were trimmed by 0 bases and 3 bases, with 16 bases remaining between them. The CDR3 is CASSVGGGVMVGNTIYF. CDR3 DNA sequence: TGTGCCAGCAGCGTAGGAGGAGGGGTTATGGTTGGAAACACCATATATTTT.

This chain uses TRBV10-2 with TRBJ1-3; TRBD1 agrees at 10 bases. The germline V gene encodes CDR1 WSHSY and CDR2 SAAADI. With 6 bases clipped from V and 4 bases from J, the junction kept 6 bases outside the gene matches. The CDR3 covers 15 residues. This CDR3 reads CASSPDRGLGNTIYF. DNA of the CDR3: TGCGCCAGCAGCCCGGACAGGGGGTTGGGAAACACCATATATTTT.

This chain uses TRBV6-5 with TRBJ2-1, with 11 bases matching TRBD2. Germline V gene data show CDR1 as MNHEY and CDR2 as SVGAGI. There are 15 residues in the CDR3. Losses at the gene ends were 8 bases for V and 4 bases for J; bases not matched to a gene: 7. CDR3 bases: TGTGCCAGCCCGAATCTAGCGGGGGGATACAATGAGCAGTTCTTC. Its protein product is CASPNLAGGYNEQFF.

The chain is built from TRBV6-1 and TRBJ2-2; D is possibly TRBD2 (5 bases). Germline V gives CDR1 MNHNS, CDR2 SASEGT. The CDR3 runs to 17 residues. Trimming stripped 3 bases from V and 10 bases from J, with 24 bases between. CDR3 loop: CASSDLGLGGYVEELFF. CDR3 DNA: TGTGCCAGCAGTGATTTGGGCCTCGGAGGATACGTTGAGGAGCTGTTTTTT.

This chain connects TRBV7-2 to TRBJ2-7; D not resolved. The V end was cut by 9 bases, the J end by 2 bases, with 8 bases between. The CDR3 totals 11 residues. CDR1 and CDR2 from the germline V gene are SGHTA and FQGNSA. The CDR3 DNA reads as TGTGCCAGTACCGCTACCTACGAGCAGTACTTC. Its protein is CASTATYEQYF.

The chain is built from TRBV30 and TRBJ1-1, with D tentatively TRBD1 (5 bases). This CDR3 has 15 residues. Germline CDR1 and CDR2: GTSNPN and SVGIG (reference sequence). V lost 1 base to trimming and J lost 3 bases, with 15 bases between them. The CDR3 DNA reads as TGTGCCTGGAGTGCCCTGCGGGGCCCCTACACTGAAGCTTTCTTT. It specifies CAWSALRGPYTEAFF.

The sample holds one count of this clone. The genes are TRBV18 and TRBJ1-3; the D gene is possibly TRBD1 (6 bases). V shed 5 bases and J shed 2 bases, with 19 bases lying between them. The CDR3 has 17 residues. Germline-derived CDR1 and CDR2 are KGHSH and LQKENI. In nucleotides, the CDR3 is TGTGCCAGCTCATCCCGAGACATTGACAGGCCTGGAAACACCATATATTTT. Protein product: CASSSRDIDRPGNTIYF.

This rearrangement joins TRBV9 to TRBJ2-7; tentatively, D is TRBD1 (5 bases). The CDR3 consists of 12 residues. Between the trimmed V and J ends, which lost 4 bases and 7 bases, there was a span of 12 bases. Germline V gene lookup returns CDR1 SGDLS and CDR2 YYNGEE. CDR3 loop: CASSPRAGEQYF. In DNA form, the CDR3 reads TGTGCCAGCAGCCCTCGAGCAGGGGAGCAGTACTTC.

The V gene is TRBV10-3, the J gene TRBJ1-2, with D perhaps TRBD1 (6 bases). The CDR3 is 14 residues long. CDR1 is ENHRY and CDR2 is SYGVKD in the germline V gene. With 4 bases removed from V and 6 bases from J, the gap between germline ends came to 15 bases. The CDR3 DNA sequence: TGTGCCATCAGTGGGGAACAGGGAAAAGATGGCTACACCTTC. It encodes CAISGEQGKDGYTF.

The chain couples TRBV27 to TRBJ1-6, with 9 bases matching TRBD1. The germline CDR1 and CDR2 sequences are MNHEY and SMNVEV (reference sequence). V shed 7 bases and J 9 bases; nucleotides not matched to a gene: 7. The CDR3 is made up of 14 amino acids. The CDR3 DNA sequence: TGTGCCAGCAAGGTTCTACAGGGGGCTTCACCCCTCCACTTT. Protein product: CASKVLQGASPLHF.